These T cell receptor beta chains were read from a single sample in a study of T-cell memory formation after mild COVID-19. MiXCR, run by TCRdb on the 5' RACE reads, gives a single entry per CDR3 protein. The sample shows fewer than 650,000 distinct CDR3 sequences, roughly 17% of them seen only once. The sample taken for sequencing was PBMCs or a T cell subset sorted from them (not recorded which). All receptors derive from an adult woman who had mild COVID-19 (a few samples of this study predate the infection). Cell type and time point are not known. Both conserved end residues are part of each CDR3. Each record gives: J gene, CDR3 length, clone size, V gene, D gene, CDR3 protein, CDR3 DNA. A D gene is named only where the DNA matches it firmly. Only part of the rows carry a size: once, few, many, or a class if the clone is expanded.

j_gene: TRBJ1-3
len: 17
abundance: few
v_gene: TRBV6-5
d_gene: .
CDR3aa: CASSRPPERPKGTTIYF
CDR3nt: TGTGCCAGCAGTCGTCCCCCTGAGAGGCCAAAGGGGACCACCATATATTTT

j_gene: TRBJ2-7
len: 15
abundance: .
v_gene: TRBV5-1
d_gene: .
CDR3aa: CASSLSPGSSYEQYF
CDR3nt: TGCGCCAGCAGCTTGAGCCCGGGGAGCTCCTACGAGCAGTACTTC

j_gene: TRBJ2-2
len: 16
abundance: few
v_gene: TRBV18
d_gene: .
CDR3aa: CASSPPGHSNTGELFF
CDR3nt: TGTGCCAGCTCACCTCCGGGACATTCGAACACCGGGGAGCTGTTTTTT

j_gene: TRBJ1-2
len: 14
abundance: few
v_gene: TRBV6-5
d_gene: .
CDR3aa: CASSYVEDSFGYTF
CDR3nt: TGTGCCAGCAGTTACGTCGAGGATTCCTTTGGCTACACCTTC

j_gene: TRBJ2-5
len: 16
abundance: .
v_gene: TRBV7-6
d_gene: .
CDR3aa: CASSPGRATIQETQYF
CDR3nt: TGTGCCAGCAGCCCCGGTCGGGCCACCATCCAAGAGACCCAGTACTTC

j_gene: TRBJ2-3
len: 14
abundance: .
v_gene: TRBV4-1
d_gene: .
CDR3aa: CASSHTRSTDTQYF
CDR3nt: TGCGCCAGCAGCCATACAAGGTCGACAGATACGCAGTATTTT

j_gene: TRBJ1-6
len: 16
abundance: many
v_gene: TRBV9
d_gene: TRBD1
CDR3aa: CASSPRTGQGNSPLHF
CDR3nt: TGTGCCAGCAGCCCAAGGACAGGGCAGGGTAATTCACCCCTCCACTTT

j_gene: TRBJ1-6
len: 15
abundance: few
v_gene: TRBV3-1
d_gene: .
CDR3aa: CASSQTQPSGSPLHF
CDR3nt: TGTGCCAGCAGCCAAACACAACCGAGCGGGTCACCCCTCCACTTT

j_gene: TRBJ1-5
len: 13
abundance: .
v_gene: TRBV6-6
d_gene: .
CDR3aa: CASSYSGVQPQHF
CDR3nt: TGTGCCAGCAGTTACTCGGGTGTCCAGCCCCAGCATTTT

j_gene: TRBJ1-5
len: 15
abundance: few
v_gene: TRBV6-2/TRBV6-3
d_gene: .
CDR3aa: CASSLRDRWNQPQHF
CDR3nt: TGTGCCAGCAGCCTACGCGACAGGTGGAATCAGCCCCAGCATTTT

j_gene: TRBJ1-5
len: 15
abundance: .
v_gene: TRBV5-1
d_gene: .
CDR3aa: CASSYRGGANQPQHF
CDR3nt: TGCGCCAGCAGCTACCGGGGTGGGGCCAATCAGCCCCAGCATTTT

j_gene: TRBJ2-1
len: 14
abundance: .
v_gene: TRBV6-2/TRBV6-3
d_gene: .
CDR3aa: CASTLGRSDNEQFF
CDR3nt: TGTGCCAGCACCCTAGGGAGGAGCGACAATGAGCAGTTCTTC

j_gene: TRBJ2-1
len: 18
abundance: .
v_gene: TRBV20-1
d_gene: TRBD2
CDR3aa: CSAWAPGLASSAYNEQFF
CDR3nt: TGCAGTGCCTGGGCCCCGGGACTAGCCAGCTCCGCCTACAATGAGCAGTTCTTC

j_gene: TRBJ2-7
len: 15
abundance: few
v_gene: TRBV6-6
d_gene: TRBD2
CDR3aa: CASSYSGGAPYEQYF
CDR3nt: TGTGCCAGCAGTTACTCCGGGGGGGCCCCCTACGAGCAGTACTTC

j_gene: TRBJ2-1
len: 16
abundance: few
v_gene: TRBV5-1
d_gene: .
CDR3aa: CASSSGTGGARHEQFF
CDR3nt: TGCGCCAGCAGCTCGGGAACGGGGGGCGCGAGGCATGAGCAGTTCTTC

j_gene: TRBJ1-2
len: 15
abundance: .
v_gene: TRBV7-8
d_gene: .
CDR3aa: CASSPRRGGNYGYTF
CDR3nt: TGTGCCAGCAGCCCGAGGCGGGGGGGAAACTATGGCTACACCTTC

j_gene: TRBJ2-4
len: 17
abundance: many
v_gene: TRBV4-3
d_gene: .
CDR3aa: CASSQDYSRGAKNIQYF
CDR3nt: TGCGCCAGCAGCCAAGATTATAGTCGTGGGGCCAAAAACATTCAGTACTTC

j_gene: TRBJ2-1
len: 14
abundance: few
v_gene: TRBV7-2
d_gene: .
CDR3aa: CASSLQAGPNEQFF
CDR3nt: TGTGCCAGCAGCTTACAGGCGGGGCCCAATGAGCAGTTCTTC

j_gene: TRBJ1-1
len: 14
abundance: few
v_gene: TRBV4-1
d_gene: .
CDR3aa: CASSQEGRRDGAFF
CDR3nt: TGCGCCAGCAGCCAAGAAGGCCGCCGGGATGGAGCTTTCTTT

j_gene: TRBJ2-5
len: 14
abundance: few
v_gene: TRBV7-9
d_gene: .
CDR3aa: CASSLGSGQETQYF
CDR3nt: TGTGCCAGCAGCTTAGGATCAGGGCAAGAGACCCAGTACTTC

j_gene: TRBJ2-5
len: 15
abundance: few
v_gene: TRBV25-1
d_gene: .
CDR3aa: CASSDLRGVQETQYF
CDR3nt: TGTGCCAGCAGTGACCTTCGCGGGGTACAAGAGACCCAGTACTTC

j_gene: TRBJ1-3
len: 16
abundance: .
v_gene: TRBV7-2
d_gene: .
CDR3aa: CASSPPDSTGGNTIYF
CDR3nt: TGTGCCAGCAGCCCGCCGGACTCTACCGGTGGAAACACCATATATTTT

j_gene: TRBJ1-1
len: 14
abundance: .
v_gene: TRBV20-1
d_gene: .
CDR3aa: CSARTAGYNTEAFF
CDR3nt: TGCAGTGCTAGAACGGCAGGCTACAACACTGAAGCTTTCTTT

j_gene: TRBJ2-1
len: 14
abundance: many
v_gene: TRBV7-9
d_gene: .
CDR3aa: CASEGGSSYNEQFF
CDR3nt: TGTGCCAGCGAAGGAGGGAGCTCCTACAATGAGCAGTTCTTC

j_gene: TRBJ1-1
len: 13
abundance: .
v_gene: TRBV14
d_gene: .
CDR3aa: CASSHVRNTEAFF
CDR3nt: TGTGCCAGCAGCCATGTCCGAAACACTGAAGCTTTCTTT

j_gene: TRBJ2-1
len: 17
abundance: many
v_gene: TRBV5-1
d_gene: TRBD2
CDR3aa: CASSPQGSSGRGNEQFF
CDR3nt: TGCGCCAGCAGCCCCCAGGGTTCCAGCGGGAGAGGGAATGAGCAGTTCTTC

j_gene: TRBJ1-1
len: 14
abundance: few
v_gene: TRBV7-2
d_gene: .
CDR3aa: CASKPVLANTEAFF
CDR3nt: TGTGCCAGCAAGCCCGTTCTGGCGAACACTGAAGCTTTCTTT

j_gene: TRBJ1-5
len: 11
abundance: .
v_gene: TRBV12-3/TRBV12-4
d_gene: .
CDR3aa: CASGRDQPQHF
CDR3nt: TGTGCCAGCGGGAGAGATCAGCCCCAGCATTTT

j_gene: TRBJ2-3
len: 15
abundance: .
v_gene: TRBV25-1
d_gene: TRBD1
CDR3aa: CASTNPGQGDNTQYF
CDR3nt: TGTGCCAGCACTAATCCGGGACAGGGGGACAATACGCAGTATTTT

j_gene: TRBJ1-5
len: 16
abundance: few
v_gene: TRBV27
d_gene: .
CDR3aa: CASSLSPATTSQPQHF
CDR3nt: TGTGCCAGCAGTTTATCCCCGGCCACGACCAGCCAGCCCCAGCATTTT

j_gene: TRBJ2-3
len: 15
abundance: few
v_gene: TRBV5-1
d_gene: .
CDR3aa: CASHEAPQLTDTQYF
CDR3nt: TGCGCCAGCCACGAGGCACCACAACTCACAGATACGCAGTATTTT

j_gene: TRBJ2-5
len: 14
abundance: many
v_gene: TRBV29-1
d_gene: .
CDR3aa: CSVEDAGMVETQYF
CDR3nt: TGCAGCGTTGAAGATGCGGGGATGGTGGAGACCCAGTACTTC

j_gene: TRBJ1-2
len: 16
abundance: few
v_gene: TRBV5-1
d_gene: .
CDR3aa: CASSLAYLGDGYGYTF
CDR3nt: TGCGCCAGCAGCTTGGCCTACTTGGGGGACGGCTATGGCTACACCTTC

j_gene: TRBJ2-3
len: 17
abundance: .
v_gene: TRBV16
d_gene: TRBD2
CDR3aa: CASSHPRTSGSTDTQYF
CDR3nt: TGTGCCAGCAGCCACCCCAGGACTAGCGGGAGCACAGATACGCAGTATTTT

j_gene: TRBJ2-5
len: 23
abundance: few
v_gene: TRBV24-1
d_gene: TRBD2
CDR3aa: CATSDLNPLILAGSSVVEETQYF
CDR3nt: TGTGCCACCAGTGATCTTAACCCCCTCATCCTAGCGGGATCTTCCGTGGTCGAGGAGACCCAGTACTTC

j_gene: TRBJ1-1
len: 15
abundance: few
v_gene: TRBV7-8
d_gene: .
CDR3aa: CASSLFRTGNTEAFF
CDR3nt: TGTGCCAGCAGCTTATTCCGGACGGGTAACACTGAAGCTTTCTTT

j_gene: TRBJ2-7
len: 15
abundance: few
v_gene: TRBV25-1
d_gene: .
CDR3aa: CASSVGSGQTYEQYF
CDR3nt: TGTGCCAGCAGTGTAGGGTCAGGGCAGACCTACGAGCAGTACTTC

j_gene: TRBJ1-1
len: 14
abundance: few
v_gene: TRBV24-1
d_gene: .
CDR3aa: CATSDGTVNTEAFF
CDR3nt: TGTGCCACCAGTGACGGGACGGTGAACACTGAAGCTTTCTTT

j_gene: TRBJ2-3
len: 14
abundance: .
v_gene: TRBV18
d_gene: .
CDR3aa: CASSPDSFTDTQYF
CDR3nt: TGTGCCAGCTCGCCCGACAGTTTCACAGATACGCAGTATTTT

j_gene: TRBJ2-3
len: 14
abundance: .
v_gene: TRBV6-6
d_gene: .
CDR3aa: CASRSRGLTDTQYF
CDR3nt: TGTGCCAGCCGGTCTCGTGGCCTTACAGATACGCAGTATTTT

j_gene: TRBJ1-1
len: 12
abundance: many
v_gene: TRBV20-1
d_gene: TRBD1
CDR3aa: CSAAQGGTEAFF
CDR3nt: TGCAGTGCCGCCCAGGGGGGCACTGAAGCTTTCTTT

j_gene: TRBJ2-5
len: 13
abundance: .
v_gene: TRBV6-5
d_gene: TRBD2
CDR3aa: CARPRGVQETQYF
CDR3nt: TGTGCCAGACCGCGGGGGGTCCAAGAGACCCAGTACTTC